The clone carrying this TCR beta chain was counted a few times. The germline V and J ends were trimmed by 1 base and 5 bases, with 6 bases remaining between them. The CDR3 contains 13 residues. In germline, CDR1 is MDHEN, CDR2 SYDVKM. The data derive from a study of response to subunit inactivated influenza vaccine. MiXCR was run by TCRdb on the RT-PCR reads, yielding one entry per CDR3 protein. The sample lists under 200,000 distinct CDR3 sequences; roughly 10% were seen once. Sequenced material: CD8+ T cells sorted from PBMCs, taken approximately 25 months after vaccination. The receptor's source is a man aged 50-75 years who received an inactivated influenza vaccine. The chain couples TRBV28 to TRBJ2-1, with D possibly being TRBD1 (5 bases). Here the CDR3 DNA reads TGTGCCAGCAGTTTATCAGGGAACAATGAGCAGTTCTTC. The encoded protein is CASSLSGNNEQFF.